A selection of T cell receptor beta chains follows, all from one sample in a study of blood T cell repertoires in COVID-19. Measured with immunoSEQ multiplex PCR; TCRdb has only the in-frame clones, and not every one. The repertoire holds approximately 300,000 clones, with around 90% as singletons. The material sequenced was peripheral blood. All receptors derive from a man aged 18 to 30 who had recovered from COVID-19. Each CDR3 is given with its conserved first and last residue. The D gene is left open where the match is weak. A row's size may be missing; if present it is once, few, many or a size class.

v_gene	abundance	d_gene	j_gene	CDR3aa	CDR3nt
TRBV10-1	.	.	TRBJ1-1	CASSPQGTKQAFF	TGCGCCAGCAGCCCACAGGGTACCAAACAGGCTTTCTTT
TRBV18	.	.	TRBJ2-7	CASSPRDLWEQYF	TGTGCCAGCTCCCCTAGGGACTTATGGGAGCAGTACTTC
TRBV5-1	.	.	TRBJ2-6	CASSSIPGGANVLTF	TGCGCCAGCAGCTCAATCCCCGGGGGGGCCAACGTCCTGACTTTC
TRBV11-2	.	.	TRBJ1-1	CASSLDQAWTEAFF	TGTGCCAGCAGCTTAGATCAAGCCTGGACTGAAGCTTTCTTT
TRBV5-5	.	.	TRBJ2-7	CASSLQMPYEQYF	TGTGCCAGCAGCTTACAGATGCCCTACGAGCAGTACTTC
TRBV7-6	.	TRBD1	TRBJ2-7	CASSLGTGNLGEQYF	TGTGCCAGCAGCTTAGGGACAGGGAATTTGGGCGAGCAGTACTTC
TRBV7-9	.	TRBD2	TRBJ2-1	CASSLGSGGVYNEQFF	TGTGCCAGCAGCTTAGGTTCGGGGGGTGTCTACAATGAGCAGTTCTTC
TRBV18	few	.	TRBJ1-1	CASSPGTYTEAFF	TGTGCCAGCTCACCTGGGACTTACACTGAAGCTTTCTTT
TRBV5-6	.	.	TRBJ2-1	CASRDPLAPNEQFF	TGTGCCAGCCGCGACCCTCTAGCGCCCAATGAGCAGTTCTTC
TRBV5-1	.	TRBD1	TRBJ2-7	CASSLEQGAREQYF	TGCGCCAGCAGCTTGGAACAGGGGGCGCGGGAGCAGTACTTC
TRBV18	.	TRBD2	TRBJ2-1	CASLPSGGNEQFF	TGTGCCAGCTTGCCTAGCGGGGGGAATGAGCAGTTCTTC
TRBV6-5	.	.	TRBJ1-3	CATSPGDSGNTIYF	TGTGCCACGAGCCCGGGTGACTCTGGAAACACCATATATTTT
TRBV12-3/TRBV12-4	.	.	TRBJ2-7	CASSLGTREQYF	TGTGCCAGCAGTTTGGGGACACGCGAGCAGTACTTC
TRBV7-8	.	.	TRBJ1-5	CASSDSYSNQPQHF	TGTGCCAGCAGCGATAGTTATAGCAATCAGCCCCAGCATTTT
TRBV2	.	TRBD2	TRBJ2-7	CASKGAGESYEQYF	TGTGCCAGCAAGGGAGCGGGAGAATCCTACGAGCAGTACTTC
TRBV4-2	.	TRBD2	TRBJ2-1	CASSQAPPRGGVYNEQFF	TGTGCCAGCAGCCAAGCTCCCCCGCGCGGGGGGGTTTACAATGAGCAGTTCTTC
TRBV7-8	.	.	TRBJ1-1	CASSARPRVQGLTEAFF	TGTGCCAGCAGCGCCCGCCCTAGGGTACAGGGCTTAACTGAAGCTTTCTTT
TRBV5-1	.	.	TRBJ2-7	CASSLPQGSYEQYF	TGCGCCAGCAGCTTGCCCCAGGGTAGCTACGAGCAGTACTTC
TRBV5-8	.	TRBD1	TRBJ1-6	CASSFRTGTGVNSPLHF	TGTGCCAGCAGCTTTCGAACTGGGACAGGGGTTAATTCACCCCTCCACTTT